One sample yielded the 20 T cell receptor beta chains listed below, sequenced in a study of blood T cell repertoires in COVID-19. The table came from immunoSEQ multiplex PCR; TCRdb's copy has only in-frame clones and leaves some out. The table shows 60,000 to 75,000 clones, with 85% to 90% occurring only once. Material for sequencing was peripheral blood. The receptors derive from a man in his sixties or seventies with active COVID-19.

The chain links TRBV7-9 to TRBJ2-3; tentatively, D is TRBD1 (6 bases). Germline CDR1 and CDR2: SEHNR and FQNEAQ (reference sequence). This CDR3 is built from 15 residues. V was cut by 5 bases and J by 2 bases, with 14 bases left in between. CDR3 sequence reads: CASSIHRDITDTQYF. The CDR3 nucleotides are TGTGCCAGCAGCATACACCGGGACATCACAGATACGCAGTATTTT. Looking up the rest from reference TRBV7-9 and TRBJ2-3 gives the full variable domain: DTGVSQNPRHKITKRGQNVTFRCDPISEHNRLYWYRQTLGQGPEFLTYFQNEAQLEKSRLLSDRFSAERPKGSFSTLEIQRTEQGDSAMYLCASSIHRDITDTQYFGPGTRLTVL.

The chain employs TRBV5-4 and TRBJ2-1, with D perhaps TRBD2 (6 bases). This CDR3 comprises 13 residues. Deletions cut 2 bases from V and 5 bases from J, with 8 bases between. Germline CDR1 and CDR2: SGHNT and YYREEE (reference sequence). Here the CDR3 reads CASSFRTNNEQFF. In nucleotides, the CDR3 is TGTGCCAGCAGCTTCCGGACTAACAATGAGCAGTTCTTC.

This clone appeared a single time. V usage is TRBV5-1 and J usage is TRBJ2-3; D might be TRBD2 (5 bases). Germline V gene lookup returns CDR1 SGHRS and CDR2 YFSETQ. The length of the CDR3 is 16 residues. Deletions cut 0 bases from V and 2 bases from J, with 13 bases between. The CDR3 sequence is CASSLAVSGFTDTQYF. The CDR3 DNA reads as TGCGCCAGCAGCTTGGCTGTGTCGGGGTTCACAGATACGCAGTATTTT.

This clone was recorded a few times. V gene TRBV7-9 combines with J gene TRBJ1-5; the match to TRBD1 covers 7 bases. The CDR3 consists of 17 residues. Per the germline V gene, CDR1 is SEHNR and CDR2 is FQNEAQ (reference sequence). V lost 3 bases and J lost 6; bases outside the gene matches: 14. CDR3 loop: CASSLGQGGATGQPQHF. As DNA, the CDR3 is TGTGCCAGCAGCTTGGGTCAGGGGGGTGCAACCGGTCAGCCCCAGCATTTT. The variable domain in full, completed from reference TRBV7-9 and TRBJ1-5, reads DTGVSQNPRHKITKRGQNVTFRCDPISEHNRLYWYRQTLGQGPEFLTYFQNEAQLEKSRLLSDRFSAERPKGSFSTLEIQRTEQGDSAMYLCASSLGQGGATGQPQHFGDGTRLSIL.

The genes are TRBV6-5 and TRBJ1-1, with 8 bases fitting TRBD1. Unmatched junction bases numbered 5, after V lost 5 bases and J lost 3 bases. The germline V gene has CDR1 MNHEY and CDR2 SVGAGI. The CDR3 spans 14 residues. The CDR3 spells CASSLTGDHTEAFF. The DNA of the CDR3 is TGTGCCAGCAGTCTGACAGGGGACCACACTGAAGCTTTCTTT.

This chain connects TRBV5-4 to TRBJ1-2; D call uncertain. This CDR3 spans 12 amino acids. In germline, CDR1 is SGHNT, CDR2 YYREEE (reference sequence). Trimming stripped 4 bases from V and 4 bases from J, with 8 bases between. The CDR3 DNA is TGTGCCAGCAGCCCCCCGGGCTATGGCTACACCTTC. Its protein is CASSPPGYGYTF.

This chain connects TRBV18 to TRBJ1-5, with D maybe TRBD1 (6 bases). The germline V gene has CDR1 KGHSH and CDR2 LQKENI. Trimming pared 3 bases from V and 6 bases from J, leaving 18 bases between. This CDR3 contains 16 residues. CDR3 coding DNA: TGTGCCAGCTCACCGCTCCGGGGGGGGGCCGGTCAGCCCCAGCATTTT. This gives the protein CASSPLRGGAGQPQHF. Supplemented by reference TRBV18 and TRBJ1-5, the full variable domain reads NAGVMQNPRHLVRRRGQEARLRCSPMKGHSHVYWYRQLPEEGLKFMVYLQKENIIDESGMPKERFSAEFPKEGPSILRIQQVVRGDSAAYFCASSPLRGGAGQPQHFGDGTRLSIL.

The chain uses TRBV24-1 and TRBJ2-1; D gene unclear. CDR1 and CDR2 from the germline V gene are KGHDR and SFDVKD. The CDR3 runs to 12 residues. Trimming stripped 1 base from V and 8 bases from J, with 5 bases between. The CDR3 sequence is CATSDFRDEQFF. The CDR3 nucleotides are TGTGCCACCAGTGATTTCCGGGATGAGCAGTTCTTC.

The chain combines TRBV29-1 with TRBJ1-2; the D gene is possibly TRBD1 (5 bases). CDR1 is SQVTM and CDR2 is ANQGSEA in the germline V gene. V was clipped by 6 bases and J by 4 bases, with 15 bases between them. The CDR3 consists of 13 residues. CDR3 DNA: TGCAGCGTCTCGGGACTAGCCGTCTATGGCTACACCTTC. Translating it yields CSVSGLAVYGYTF.

The rearrangement links TRBV2 to TRBJ2-7; perhaps TRBD2 as D (7 bases). V was cut by 7 bases and J by 6 bases, with 19 bases left in between. The length of the CDR3 is 14 residues. Germline CDR1 is SNHLY and CDR2 is FYNNEI. CDR3 loop: CASIGGGAYGEQYF. The CDR3 DNA sequence: TGTGCCAGCATAGGGGGGGGCGCGTATGGCGAGCAGTACTTC.

The chain combines TRBV29-1 with TRBJ1-2; 12 bases are a match to TRBD1. The CDR3 runs 17 residues. The V gene's germline CDR1 is SQVTM and CDR2 ANQGSEA. Losses at the gene ends were 2 bases for V and 8 bases for J; bases not matched to a gene: 15. The CDR3 region is CSVELVEGQGAYRGYTF. Written as DNA, the CDR3 is TGCAGCGTTGAATTGGTAGAGGGACAGGGGGCATATCGGGGCTACACCTTC.

The rearrangement joins TRBV6-6 to TRBJ2-5, with D uncertain. The germline gives CDR1 MNHNY, CDR2 SVGAGI (reference sequence). CDR3 length: 14 amino acids. Trimming pared 0 bases from V and 2 bases from J, leaving 7 bases between. The CDR3 loop is CASSYSSLQETQYF. DNA of the CDR3: TGTGCCAGCAGTTACTCGTCCCTACAAGAGACCCAGTACTTC.

The chain uses TRBV12-5 and TRBJ2-3, with D possibly being TRBD1 (6 bases). Trimming stripped 4 bases from V and 4 bases from J, with 15 bases between. Germline V gives CDR1 LGHNT, CDR2 FRNRAP. This CDR3 spans 15 amino acids. CDR3 DNA: TGTGCTAGTGGTTGGGGTCAGGGGTCCGCAGATACGCAGTATTTT. Its translation: CASGWGQGSADTQYF. Filled out from reference TRBV12-5 and TRBJ2-3, the complete variable domain reads DARVTQTPRHKVTEMGQEVTMRCQPILGHNTVFWYRQTMMQGLELLAYFRNRAPLDDSGMPKDRFSAEMPDATLATLKIQPSEPRDSAVYFCASGWGQGSADTQYFGPGTRLTVL.

The chain combines TRBV7-2 with TRBJ1-6; D gene ambiguous. CDR3 length: 14 residues. The germline V gene has CDR1 SGHTA and CDR2 FQGNSA. Trimming removed 5 bases at V and 9 bases at J, with 14 bases between. The CDR3 region has the DNA TGTGCCAGCAGCCCACCCGGCGGGGTTTCACCCCTCCACTTT. Translated, it gives CASSPPGGVSPLHF.

The chain is built from TRBV29-1 and TRBJ2-1; 7 nucleotides align to TRBD2. Germline-derived CDR1 and CDR2 are SQVTM and ANQGSEA. This CDR3 is built from 12 residues. Trimming cost V 6 bases and J 10 bases; bases outside gene matches: 9. The CDR3 protein is CSVAGLGREQFF. CDR3 DNA sequence: TGCAGCGTGGCCGGACTAGGGCGAGAGCAGTTCTTC.

This rearrangement joins TRBV19 to TRBJ2-3; the match to TRBD2 covers 10 bases. Germline V CDR1 and CDR2: LNHDA, SQIVND (reference sequence). The CDR3 is 15 amino acids. J gave up 2 bases and V 10 bases, and 9 bases lay outside the gene matches. CDR3 sequence reads: CATSGLAVPTDTQYF. CDR3 in DNA: TGTGCCACCAGCGGACTAGCGGTACCCACAGATACGCAGTATTTT.

This clone appeared once. The CDR3 is CASSPSGRSPTNEKLFF. The CDR3 DNA is TGTGCCAGCTCACCGAGCGGGCGCAGTCCAACTAATGAAAAACTGTTTTTT. V usage is TRBV18 and J usage is TRBJ1-4; no clear D. CDR3 length: 17 amino acids. Germline V gene sequence: CDR1 KGHSH, CDR2 LQKENI. Trimming shortened V by 3 bases and J by 0 bases, and 14 bases separated the two germline ends.

This chain uses TRBV3-1 (or the pseudogene TRBV3-2) with TRBJ1-3; D call uncertain. The CDR3 spans 13 residues. CDR1 is LGHDT, CDR2 YNNKEL, per germline (reference sequence). Trimming took 11 bases from V and 3 from J, leaving 14 bases between them. This CDR3 is CARTGFRGNTIYF. The CDR3 nucleotides read TGTGCCCGCACGGGATTCCGTGGAAACACCATATATTTT.

DNA for the CDR3: TGTGCCAGCAGCTTAGGCGGGAGTATCCACGAGCAGTACTTC. This encodes CASSLGGSIHEQYF. This chain links TRBV7-2 with TRBJ2-7; the match to TRBD2 covers 7 bases. V shed 1 base and J 5 bases; nucleotides not matched to a gene: 5. The CDR3 is 14 amino acids. Germline V lookup: CDR1 SGHTA, CDR2 FQGNSA.

This chain uses TRBV6-5 with TRBJ2-1; D is possibly TRBD2 (6 bases). The CDR3 covers 13 residues. Looked up from germline, CDR1 is MNHEY and CDR2 is SVGAGI. Trimming took 5 bases from V and 10 from J, leaving 15 bases between them. CDR3 region: CASSPTRGREQFF. In DNA form, the CDR3 reads TGTGCCAGCAGTCCGACTAGGGGCAGGGAGCAGTTCTTC.